The clone carrying this TCR beta chain was recorded once. CDR1 and CDR2 from the germline V gene are LNHDA and SQIVND (reference sequence). Losses at the gene ends were 0 bases for V and 3 bases for J; bases not matched to a gene: 4. The CDR3 runs to 15 residues. This record belongs to a study of blood T cell repertoires in COVID-19. Across the whole study: Both acute and convalescent COVID-19 samples were obtained from the United States, Italy and Spain. Sample material is recorded as cDNA or gDNA derived from T cells, B-cell-depleted T cells, or PBMCs.

Original handling: Cell counts per sample came from amplifying reference gene primers. Sequencing was performed with immunoSEQ multiplex PCR; in TCRdb, only in-frame clones are kept and a portion is missing. Clone size and the V and J calls come from that table; the DNA yielded D and trimming. The profile shows 210,000 or so clones, 89% of them singletons. This clonotype was obtained from a woman in her forties with acute or convalescent COVID-19. This sequence joins TRBV19 and TRBJ1-1; 7 bases align to TRBD1. Specimen: peripheral blood. The CDR3 sequence is CASSIETGWDTEAFF. The CDR3 coding sequence is TGTGCCAGTAGTATAGAGACAGGGTGGGACACTGAAGCTTTCTTT.